These 8 T cell receptor beta chains were all obtained from the same sample, sequenced in a study of glioma-infiltrating T cells after dendritic cell vaccination. Time point meaning: after dendritic cell vaccination, including at tumor progression/relapse. Repertoires were generated with immunoSEQ multiplex PCR, while TCRdb's copy carries only in-frame clones and drops some. Among about 50,000 clones, 70% to 90% were seen once, and the ten largest hold around 5%. This specimen consisted of blood, obtained after dendritic cell vaccination. The receptors stem from a human donor with glioblastoma.

The rearrangement joins TRBV28 to TRBJ1-2, with a tentative D call TRBD1 (5 bases). The germline gives CDR1 MDHEN, CDR2 SYDVKM. The CDR3 extends over 15 amino acids. The V gene lost 6 bases and the J gene lost 5 bases, with 19 bases spanning the gap. DNA for the CDR3: TGTGCCAGCAGGGTGGTGGGGGGAAATAGGTATGGCTACACCTTC. Translation: CASRVVGGNRYGYTF.

The rearrangement joins TRBV9 to TRBJ1-2; 11 bases line up with TRBD1. Germline loops: CDR1 SGDLS, CDR2 YYNGEE. V was clipped by 3 bases and J by 7 bases; unmatched bases: 11. The CDR3 has 16 amino acids. CDR3 amino acids: CASSEPYGQGAGGYTF. CDR3 sequence (DNA): TGTGCCAGCAGCGAGCCCTATGGACAGGGGGCCGGTGGCTACACCTTC.

The J gene is TRBJ2-1, the V gene TRBV5-1; TRBD2 agrees at 10 bases. The V segment lost 4 bases and the J segment 4 bases; nucleotides outside the gene matches: 8. CDR3 length equals 16 residues. The V gene's germline CDR1 is SGHRS and CDR2 YFSETQ. The CDR3 sequence is CASSVLAGGAYNEQFF. In nucleotides, the CDR3 is TGCGCCAGCAGCGTATTAGCGGGAGGAGCGTACAATGAGCAGTTCTTC.

The chain carries TRBV28 and TRBJ2-3; weak D call: TRBD2 (6 bases). The CDR3 is 15 residues long. Germline CDR1 is MDHEN and CDR2 is SYDVKM. The V end was cut by 5 bases, the J end by 2 bases, with 14 bases between. The CDR3 sequence: CASSIPGTLTDTQYF. In DNA form, the CDR3 reads TGTGCCAGCAGTATCCCCGGGACTCTCACAGATACGCAGTATTTT. Filled out from reference TRBV28 and TRBJ2-3, the complete variable domain reads DVKVTQSSRYLVKRTGEKVFLECVQDMDHENMFWYRQDPGLGLRLIYFSYDVKMKEKGDIPEGYSVSREKKERFSLILESASTNQTSMYLCASSIPGTLTDTQYFGPGTRLTVL.

The chain has TRBV7-6 and TRBJ2-7; tentatively, D is TRBD1 (5 bases). The CDR3 length is 15 residues. Germline V gene lookup returns CDR1 SGHVS and CDR2 FNYEAQ. Trimming stripped 1 base from V and 2 bases from J, with 12 bases between. The CDR3 bases are TGTGCCAGCAGCTTAGACAGGTTGGGCCCCTACGAGCAGTACTTC. The encoded protein is CASSLDRLGPYEQYF.

The chain has TRBV6-1 and TRBJ1-1; no clear D. Germline V gene sequence: CDR1 MNHNS, CDR2 SASEGT. The CDR3 extends over 12 amino acids. The V gene lost 4 bases and the J gene lost 3 bases, with 6 bases spanning the gap. The CDR3 loop is CASSVSYTEAFF. CDR3 DNA: TGTGCCAGCAGTGTGTCGTACACTGAAGCTTTCTTT.

The rearrangement joins TRBV19 to TRBJ1-2, with D tentatively TRBD1 (6 bases). Trimming removed 4 bases from V and 8 bases from J, with 17 bases in between. Per germline, CDR1 LNHDA and CDR2 SQIVND (reference sequence). The CDR3 is made up of 14 amino acids. The CDR3 DNA follows: TGTGCCAGTAGTACCACAGGGACCCTTGGGGGCTACACCTTC. Protein product: CASSTTGTLGGYTF.

There are a few counts of this clone. The V and J genes are TRBV4-3 and TRBJ1-3; D uncertain. V was cut by 1 base and J by 2 bases, with 6 bases left in between. In germline, CDR1 is LGHNA, CDR2 YSLEER. There are 14 residues in the CDR3. The CDR3 bases are TGCGCCAGCAGCCAAGGTTCAGCTGGAAACACCATATATTTT. Translated, it gives CASSQGSAGNTIYF.